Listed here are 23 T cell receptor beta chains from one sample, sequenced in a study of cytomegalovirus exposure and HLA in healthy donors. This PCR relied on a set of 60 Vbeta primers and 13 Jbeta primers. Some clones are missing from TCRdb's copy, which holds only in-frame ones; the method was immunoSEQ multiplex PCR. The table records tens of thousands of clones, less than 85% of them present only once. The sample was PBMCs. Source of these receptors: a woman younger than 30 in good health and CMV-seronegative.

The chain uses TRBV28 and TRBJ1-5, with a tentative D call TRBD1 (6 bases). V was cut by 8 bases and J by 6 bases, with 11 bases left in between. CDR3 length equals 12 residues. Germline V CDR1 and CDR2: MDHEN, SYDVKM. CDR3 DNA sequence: TGTGCCAGCCTCACAGGGACTCAGCCCCAGCATTTT. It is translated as CASLTGTQPQHF.

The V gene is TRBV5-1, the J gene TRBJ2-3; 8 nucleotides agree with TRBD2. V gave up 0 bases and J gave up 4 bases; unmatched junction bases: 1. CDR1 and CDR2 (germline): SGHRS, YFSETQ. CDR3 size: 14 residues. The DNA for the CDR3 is TGCGCCAGCAGCTTGGGGCGGGAGGCAGATACGCAGTATTTT. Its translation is CASSLGREADTQYF.

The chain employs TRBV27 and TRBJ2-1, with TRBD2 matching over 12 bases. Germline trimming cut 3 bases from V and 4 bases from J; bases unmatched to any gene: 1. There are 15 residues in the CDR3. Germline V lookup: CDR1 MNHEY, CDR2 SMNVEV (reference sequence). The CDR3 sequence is CASSLLAGGYNEQFF. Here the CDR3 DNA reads TGTGCCAGCAGTTTGCTAGCGGGAGGGTACAATGAGCAGTTCTTC.

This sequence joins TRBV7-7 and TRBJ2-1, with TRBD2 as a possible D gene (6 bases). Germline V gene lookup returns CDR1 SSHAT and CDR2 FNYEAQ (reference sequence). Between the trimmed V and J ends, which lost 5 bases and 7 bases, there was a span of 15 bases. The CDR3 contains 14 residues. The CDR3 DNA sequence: TGTGCCAGCAGCCCGGACATCGCGGGGAATGAGCAGTTCTTC. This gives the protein CASSPDIAGNEQFF.

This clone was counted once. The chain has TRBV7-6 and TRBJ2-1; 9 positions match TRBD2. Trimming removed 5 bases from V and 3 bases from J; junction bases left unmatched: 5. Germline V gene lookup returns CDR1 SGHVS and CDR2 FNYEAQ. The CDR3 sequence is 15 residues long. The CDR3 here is CASSPGTSLYNEQFF. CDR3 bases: TGTGCCAGCAGCCCCGGGACTAGCCTCTACAATGAGCAGTTCTTC.

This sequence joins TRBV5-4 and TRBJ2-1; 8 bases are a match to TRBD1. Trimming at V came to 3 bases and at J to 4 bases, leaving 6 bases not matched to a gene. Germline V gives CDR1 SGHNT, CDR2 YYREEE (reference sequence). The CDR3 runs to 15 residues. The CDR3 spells CASSSQGGSYNEQFF. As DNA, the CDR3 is TGTGCCAGCAGCTCACAGGGGGGAAGTTACAATGAGCAGTTCTTC.

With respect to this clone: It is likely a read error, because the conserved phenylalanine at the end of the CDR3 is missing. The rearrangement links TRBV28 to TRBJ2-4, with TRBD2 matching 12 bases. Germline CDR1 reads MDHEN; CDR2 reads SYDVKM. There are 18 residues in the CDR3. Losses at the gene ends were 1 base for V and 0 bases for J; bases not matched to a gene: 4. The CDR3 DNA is TGTGCCAGCAGTTTATTGAGGGGACTAGCGGGAGCCAAAAACATTCAGTACCTC. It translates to CASSLLRGLAGAKNIQYL.

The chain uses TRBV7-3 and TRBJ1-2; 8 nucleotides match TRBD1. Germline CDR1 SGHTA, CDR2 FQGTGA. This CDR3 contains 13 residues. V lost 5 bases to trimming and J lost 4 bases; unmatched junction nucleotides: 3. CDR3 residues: CASSGQGGYGYTF. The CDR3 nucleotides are TGTGCCAGCAGCGGACAGGGAGGCTATGGCTACACCTTC.

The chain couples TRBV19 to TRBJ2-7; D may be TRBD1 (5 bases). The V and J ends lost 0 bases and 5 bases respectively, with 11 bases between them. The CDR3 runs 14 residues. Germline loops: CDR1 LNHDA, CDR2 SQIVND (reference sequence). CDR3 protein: CASSIDRVRNEQYF. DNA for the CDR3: TGTGCCAGTAGTATAGACAGGGTGAGGAACGAGCAGTACTTC.

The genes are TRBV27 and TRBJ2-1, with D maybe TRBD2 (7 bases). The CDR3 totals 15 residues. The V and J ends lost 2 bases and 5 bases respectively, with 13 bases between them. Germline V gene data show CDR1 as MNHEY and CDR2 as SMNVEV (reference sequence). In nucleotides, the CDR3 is TGTGCCAGCAGTTTAGGGGGGGCGAACCACAATGAGCAGTTCTTC. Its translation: CASSLGGANHNEQFF.

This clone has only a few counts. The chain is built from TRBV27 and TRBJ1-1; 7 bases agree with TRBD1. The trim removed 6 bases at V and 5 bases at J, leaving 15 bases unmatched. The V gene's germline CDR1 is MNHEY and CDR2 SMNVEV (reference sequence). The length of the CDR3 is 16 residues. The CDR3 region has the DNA TGTGCCAGCAGCCCAAGGCCCAACAGGGGCGGGACTGAAGCTTTCTTT. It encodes CASSPRPNRGGTEAFF.

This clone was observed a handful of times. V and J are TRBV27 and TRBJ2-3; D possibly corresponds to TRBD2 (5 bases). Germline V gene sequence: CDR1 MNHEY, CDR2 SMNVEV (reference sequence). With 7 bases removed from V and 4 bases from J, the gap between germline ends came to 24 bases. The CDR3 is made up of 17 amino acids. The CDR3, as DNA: TGTGCCAGCACCCAAAGGGCAAACGGGCGGGTCCCAGATACGCAGTATTTT. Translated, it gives CASTQRANGRVPDTQYF.

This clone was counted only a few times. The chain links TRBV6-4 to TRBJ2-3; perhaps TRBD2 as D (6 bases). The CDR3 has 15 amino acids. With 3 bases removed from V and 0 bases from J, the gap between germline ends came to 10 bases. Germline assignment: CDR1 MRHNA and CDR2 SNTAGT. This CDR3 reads CASSEGAGSTDTQYF. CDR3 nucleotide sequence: TGTGCCAGCAGTGAAGGTGCGGGGAGCACAGATACGCAGTATTTT.

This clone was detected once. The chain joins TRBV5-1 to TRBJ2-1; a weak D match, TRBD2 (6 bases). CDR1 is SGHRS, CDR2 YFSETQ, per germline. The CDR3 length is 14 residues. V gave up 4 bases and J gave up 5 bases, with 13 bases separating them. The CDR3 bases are TGCGCCAGCAGCCCCGGGGGAGACAACAATGAGCAGTTCTTC. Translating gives CASSPGGDNNEQFF.

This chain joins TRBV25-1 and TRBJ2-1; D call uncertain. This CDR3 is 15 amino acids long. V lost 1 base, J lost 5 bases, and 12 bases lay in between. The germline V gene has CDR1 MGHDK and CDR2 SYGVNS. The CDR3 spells CASSELSVVDNEQFF. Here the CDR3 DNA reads TGTGCCAGCAGTGAATTGAGTGTCGTGGACAATGAGCAGTTCTTC.

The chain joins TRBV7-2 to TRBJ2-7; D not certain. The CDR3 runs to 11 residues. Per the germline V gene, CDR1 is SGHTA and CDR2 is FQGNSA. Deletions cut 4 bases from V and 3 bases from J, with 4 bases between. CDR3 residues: CASSSRYEQYF. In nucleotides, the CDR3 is TGTGCCAGCAGCTCCCGCTACGAGCAGTACTTC.

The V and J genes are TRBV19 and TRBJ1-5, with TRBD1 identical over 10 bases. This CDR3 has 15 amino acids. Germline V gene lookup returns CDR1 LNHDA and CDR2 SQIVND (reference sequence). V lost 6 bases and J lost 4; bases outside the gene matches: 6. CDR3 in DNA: TGTGCCAGTAGCTGGGACAGGGGTGGGAATCAGCCCCAGCATTTT. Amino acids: CASSWDRGGNQPQHF.

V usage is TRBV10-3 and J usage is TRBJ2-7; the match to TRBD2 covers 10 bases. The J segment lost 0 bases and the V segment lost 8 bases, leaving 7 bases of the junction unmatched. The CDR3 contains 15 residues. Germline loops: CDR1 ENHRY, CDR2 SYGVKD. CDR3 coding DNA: TGTGCCATCGGGACGGGACTAGCGAGCTCCTACGAGCAGTACTTC. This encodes CAIGTGLASSYEQYF.

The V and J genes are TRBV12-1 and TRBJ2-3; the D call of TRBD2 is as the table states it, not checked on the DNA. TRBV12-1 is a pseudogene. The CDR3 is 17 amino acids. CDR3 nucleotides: TGTGCCAGCAGCCCCGAGACTAGCGGGGGGAGCACAGATACGCAGTATTTT. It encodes CASSPETSGGSTDTQYF.

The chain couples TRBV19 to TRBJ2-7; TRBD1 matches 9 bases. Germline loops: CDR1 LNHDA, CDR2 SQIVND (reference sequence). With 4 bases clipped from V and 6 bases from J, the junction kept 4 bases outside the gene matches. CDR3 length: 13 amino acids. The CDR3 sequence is CASSTGTGREQYF. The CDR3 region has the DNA TGTGCCAGTAGTACCGGGACAGGGCGCGAGCAGTACTTC.

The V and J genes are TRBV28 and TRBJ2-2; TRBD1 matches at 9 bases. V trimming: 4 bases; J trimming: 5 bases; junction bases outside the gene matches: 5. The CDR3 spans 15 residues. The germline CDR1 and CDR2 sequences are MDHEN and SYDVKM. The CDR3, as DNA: TGTGCCAGCAGTTCCAGGGACAGGGAGACCGGGGAGCTGTTTTTT. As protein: CASSSRDRETGELFF. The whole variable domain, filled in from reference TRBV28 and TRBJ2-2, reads DVKVTQSSRYLVKRTGEKVFLECVQDMDHENMFWYRQDPGLGLRLIYFSYDVKMKEKGDIPEGYSVSREKKERFSLILESASTNQTSMYLCASSSRDRETGELFFGEGSRLTVL.

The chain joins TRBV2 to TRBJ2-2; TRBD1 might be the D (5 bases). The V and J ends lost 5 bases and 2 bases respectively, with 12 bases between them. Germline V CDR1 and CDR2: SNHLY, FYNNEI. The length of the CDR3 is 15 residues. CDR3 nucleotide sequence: TGTGCCAGCAGTCAGGGTTCGGCTAACACCGGGGAGCTGTTTTTT. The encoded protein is CASSQGSANTGELFF.

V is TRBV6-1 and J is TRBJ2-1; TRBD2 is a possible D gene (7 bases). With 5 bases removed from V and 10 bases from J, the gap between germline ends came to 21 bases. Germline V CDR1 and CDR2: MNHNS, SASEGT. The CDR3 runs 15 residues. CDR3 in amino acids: CASSHEAGTGGEQFF. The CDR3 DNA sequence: TGTGCCAGCAGTCACGAGGCTGGGACGGGGGGCGAGCAGTTCTTC.